This T cell receptor (beta chain) was recovered during a study of memory CD4+ T cells and cytomegalovirus serostatus. Study in general: Of the healthy Belgian adults, 9 or 10 were CMV seropositive and 24 seronegative. Findings and caveats of the study: About two fifths of the roughly 150 known CMV-associated TCRbeta sequences appeared in CD4+ memory.

The repertoire was sequenced with immunoSEQ multiplex PCR; TCRdb's copy has only in-frame clones and lacks some. This sample has over 40,000 clones, with approximately 80% found just once. Single viable CD3+CD4+CD8-CD45RO+ cells were sorted as the memory CD4+ T cells. CMV serostatus came from serum IgG against pp150, pp28, p38, p52. After thawing, CD4+ T cells were positively selected. A note on this clone: Its antigen is undetermined.

The V gene lost 2 bases and the J gene lost 0 bases, with 14 bases spanning the gap. Germline V gene sequence: CDR1 SGHTA, CDR2 FQGNSA. The CDR3 has 17 residues. The material sequenced was memory CD4+ T cells from blood. The receptor was isolated from an adult in good health and CMV-seronegative. The chain uses TRBV7-2 and TRBJ1-3; D is possibly TRBD1 (6 bases). The CDR3 DNA sequence: TGTGCCAGCAGCTTAACCGCCAACAGGGCCTCTGGAAACACCATATATTTT. Encoded protein: CASSLTANRASGNTIYF.